This T cell receptor (beta chain) was recovered during a study of PD-1 blockade in classical Hodgkin lymphoma. As for the study in general: Once every 2 weeks, patients received intravenous nivolumab at 3 mg/kg.

Findings and limits, study-wide: Newly diagnosed patients reportedly trailed healthy donors in baseline TCR diversity. In CD4+ cells, TCR diversity went up significantly by C4D1, but in CD8+ cells it did not. Complete responders had baseline diversity similar to newly diagnosed patients.

Time point indicated: cycle 4 day 1 (C4D1), after five to seven weeks of nivolumab. Every single patient, without exception, relapsed after autologous stem cell transplantation, and brentuximab vedotin exposure varied. Repertoires were generated with immunoSEQ multiplex PCR, while TCRdb's copy carries only in-frame clones and drops some. The sample contains about 94,000 clones, approximately 94% of which appear only once. Remarks on this clone: Its antigen is unknown.

CDR3 size: 15 residues. V lost 3 bases, J lost 9 bases, and 18 bases lay in between. The germline V gene has CDR1 LNHDA and CDR2 SQIVND (reference sequence). Sequenced here: peripheral blood mononuclear cells (PBMCs), sampled before the fourth cycle of nivolumab. The rearrangement uses TRBV19 and TRBJ2-4; the D gene could be TRBD1 or TRBD2 (6 bases each). This sequence was found in a human donor with classical Hodgkin lymphoma. The CDR3: CASSILGGRVSIQYF. In nucleotides, the CDR3 is TGTGCCAGTAGTATTTTGGGGGGCCGCGTGAGCATTCAGTACTTC.